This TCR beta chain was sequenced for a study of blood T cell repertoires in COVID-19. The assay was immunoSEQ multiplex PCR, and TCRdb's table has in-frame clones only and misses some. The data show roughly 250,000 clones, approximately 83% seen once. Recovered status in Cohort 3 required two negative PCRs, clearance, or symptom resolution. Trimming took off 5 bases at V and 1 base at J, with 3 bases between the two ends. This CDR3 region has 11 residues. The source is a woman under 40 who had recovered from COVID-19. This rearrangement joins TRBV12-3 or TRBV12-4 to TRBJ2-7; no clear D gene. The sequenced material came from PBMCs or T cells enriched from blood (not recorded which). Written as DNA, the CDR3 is TGTGCCAGCAGTCAGTCCTACGAGCAGTACTTC. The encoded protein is CASSQSYEQYF.